Below, one TCR beta chain is given with its context. The antigen is undetermined. Sequencing used immunoSEQ version 4 in survey mode. The method was immunoSEQ multiplex PCR; TCRdb's version includes in-frame clones alone and lacks a portion of them. The table shows 25,000 to 35,000 clones, with over 65% occurring only once. This entry is derived from a study of persistence of HIV-infected CD4 T cells. Stimulation used 8.5 to 10 ug/mL lysate from CMV-infected fibroblasts. Memory cells lacking CD40L and CD69 with high CD45RO were sorted. The clonotype originates from an adult woman with HIV who was CMV-seropositive. The source was CD4+ T cells sorted from PBMCs after approximately 19-hour stimulation, collected from a patient who received antiretroviral therapy.

For the CDR3, the DNA is TGTGCCAGCAGCTTAGGACCCGACGGCGGGACCCAGTACTTC. Encoded protein: CASSLGPDGGTQYF. This chain uses TRBV13 with TRBJ2-5, with D uncertain. The V and J ends lost 0 bases and 7 bases respectively, with 12 bases between them. The germline CDR1 and CDR2 sequences are PRHDT and FYEKMQ (reference sequence). The CDR3 runs 14 residues.